The 13 T cell receptor beta chains in this list originate from one sample, sequenced in a study of identical twins. TCRdb analysed the 5' RACE reads with MiXCR anew, one entry per CDR3 protein. The sample carries about 240,000 distinct CDR3 sequences, 6.5% to 9% recorded once. This same sample was also part of a study on yellow fever vaccine responses in identical twins.

Material for sequencing was CD8+ T cells sorted from blood. These receptor sequences come from a young woman in good health.

This clonotype showed up just a few times. J is TRBJ2-7 and V is TRBV27; D unclear. The CDR3 is 13 amino acids. Germline V gene lookup returns CDR1 MNHEY and CDR2 SMNVEV (reference sequence). Between the trimmed V and J ends, which lost 2 bases and 4 bases, there was a span of 9 bases. This chain's CDR3 is CASSLAVGYEQYF. CDR3 nucleotides: TGTGCCAGCAGTTTAGCAGTGGGTTACGAGCAGTACTTC.

The sample holds many counts of this clonotype. The chain uses TRBV27 and TRBJ2-5; D remains unclear. Between the trimmed V and J ends, which lost 3 bases and 5 bases, there was a span of 10 bases. The CDR3 is 13 residues long. Germline loops: CDR1 MNHEY, CDR2 SMNVEV (reference sequence). Written as DNA, the CDR3 is TGTGCCAGCAGTTTGTCCCCGACGGAGACCCAGTACTTC. Translation: CASSLSPTETQYF.

This clonotype showed up just once. The chain combines TRBV4-1 with TRBJ1-1, with TRBD1 as a possible D gene (5 bases). CDR3 length: 15 amino acids. Per the germline V gene, CDR1 is MGHRA and CDR2 is YSYEKL. Trimming shortened V by 4 bases and J by 1 base, and 13 bases separated the two germline ends. CDR3 sequence reads: CASSLDSYENTEAFF. The CDR3 nucleotides are TGCGCCAGCAGCCTAGACAGTTACGAGAACACTGAAGCTTTCTTT.

The V and J genes are TRBV6-1 and TRBJ2-2, with D perhaps TRBD1 (6 bases). The CDR3 spans 16 residues. CDR1 and CDR2 from the germline V gene are MNHNS and SASEGT. Trimming left V 7 bases short and J 5 bases short, with 20 bases between. The CDR3 nucleotides read TGTGCCAGCACAAGGGGGTCTAGCCCGGTAACCGGGGAGCTGTTTTTT. It yields the protein CASTRGSSPVTGELFF.

Only a few counts were recorded for this clonotype. This chain connects TRBV6-5 to TRBJ2-7, with 8 nucleotides matching TRBD1. Germline V lookup: CDR1 MNHEY, CDR2 SVGAGI. V shed 4 bases and J 2 bases; nucleotides not matched to a gene: 10. The CDR3 spans 16 residues. The CDR3 loop reads CASSSIGQGGPYEQYV. CDR3 sequence (DNA): TGTGCCAGCAGTTCTATCGGACAGGGCGGTCCCTACGAGCAGTACGTC.

The rearrangement links TRBV29-1 to TRBJ1-4; D unresolved. CDR3 size: 13 residues. V lost 1 base to trimming and J lost 6 bases, with 9 bases between them. Germline assignment: CDR1 SQVTM and CDR2 ANQGSEA. The CDR3 region has the DNA TGCAGCGTTGAAGTTCCCAACTATGAAAAACTGTTTTTT. It encodes CSVEVPNYEKLFF.

This clonotype occurred a few times. The rearrangement links TRBV5-5 to TRBJ2-1; 7 bases match TRBD2. CDR1 is SGHKS, CDR2 YYEKEE, per germline (reference sequence). J gave up 0 bases and V 0 bases, and 3 bases lay outside the gene matches. The CDR3 sequence is 16 residues long. This CDR3 is CASSLGSGNSYNEQFF. CDR3 DNA: TGTGCCAGCAGCTTGGGAAGCGGGAACTCCTACAATGAGCAGTTCTTC.

About this clonotype: Relative to the germline gene, one junction end is altered; a read error may explain this. The V call is TRBV7-8, the J call TRBJ1-4; possible D gene TRBD1, 6 bases. The germline gives CDR1 SGHVS, CDR2 FQNEAQ. The CDR3 consists of 15 residues. DNA of the CDR3: TGTACCAGCAGCTTAGGTTCTACAGGGATGGAAAAACTGTTTTTT. Protein sequence: CTSSLGSTGMEKLFF. The full variable domain, with the rest looked up from reference TRBV7-8 and TRBJ1-4, is GAGVSQSPRYKVAKRGQDVALRCDPISGHVSLFWYQQALGQGPEFLTYFQNEAQLDKSGLPSDRFFAERPEGSVSTLKIQRTQQEDSAVYLCTSSLGSTGMEKLFFGSGTQLSVL.

This clonotype was seen a few times. This CDR3 reads CASSVGTDGWDEKLFF. The CDR3 DNA reads TGTGCCAGCAGCGTAGGTACCGACGGGTGGGATGAAAAACTGTTTTTT. The chain uses TRBV9 and TRBJ1-4; D is unclear. Per the germline V gene, CDR1 is SGDLS and CDR2 is YYNGEE. The germline V and J ends were trimmed by 0 bases and 6 bases, with 15 bases remaining between them. The CDR3 contains 16 residues.

This clonotype was detected many times. The J gene is TRBJ2-2, the V gene TRBV4-1; the D is unclear. V lost 2 bases and J lost 6, with 4 bases in between. From germline, CDR1 is MGHRA and CDR2 YSYEKL. The CDR3 has 12 residues. Here the CDR3 DNA reads TGCGCCAGCAGCCAACTGTCCGGGGAGCTGTTTTTT. This gives the protein CASSQLSGELFF.

J is TRBJ2-5 and V is TRBV6-6; the match to TRBD2 covers 7 bases. The trim removed 4 bases at V and 5 bases at J, leaving 4 bases unmatched. This CDR3 contains 13 residues. The germline CDR1 and CDR2 sequences are MNHNY and SVGAGI (reference sequence). CDR3 protein: CASSSSGRETQYF. As DNA, the CDR3 is TGTGCCAGCAGTTCTAGCGGTAGGGAGACCCAGTACTTC.

In its sample, this clonotype was seen a few times. V is TRBV15 and J is TRBJ2-3; D gene uncertain. Trimming pared 6 bases from V and 1 base from J, leaving 11 bases between. The CDR3 loop spans 14 amino acids. Germline lookup yields CDR1 LNHNV and CDR2 YYDKDF (reference sequence). CDR3 amino acids: CATSQSVGTDTQYF. The CDR3 DNA reads as TGTGCCACCAGTCAAAGCGTGGGCACAGATACGCAGTATTTT.

This clonotype was observed a few times. This rearrangement joins TRBV27 to TRBJ2-2; D gene ambiguous. Germline V gives CDR1 MNHEY, CDR2 SMNVEV (reference sequence). V dropped 1 base and J dropped 0 bases, with 3 bases sitting between them. CDR3 length: 14 residues. The CDR3 sequence: CASSLYPNTGELFF. CDR3 nucleotide sequence: TGTGCCAGCAGTTTATATCCGAACACCGGGGAGCTGTTTTTT.